One sample yielded the 3 T cell receptor beta chains listed below, sequenced in a study of blood T cell repertoires in COVID-19. Repertoires were generated with immunoSEQ multiplex PCR, while TCRdb's copy carries only in-frame clones and drops some. This sample has 150,000 to 200,000 clones, with 65% to 80% found just once. Sequences were obtained from PBMCs or T cells enriched from blood (not recorded which). The receptors shown here come from a woman in her 70s in a cohort exposed to, infected with or recovered from COVID-19 (not recorded which).

The V call is TRBV19, the J call TRBJ2-1, with 7 nucleotides matching TRBD1. V lost 5 bases and J lost 1; bases outside the gene matches: 2. Germline V gene data show CDR1 as LNHDA and CDR2 as SQIVND (reference sequence). The CDR3 length is 14 residues. The CDR3 sequence: CASSPQGSYNEQFF. CDR3 bases: TGTGCCAGTAGTCCACAGGGGTCCTACAATGAGCAGTTCTTC.

This clone has a handful of counts. DNA of the CDR3: TGTGCCAGCAGTTTCCTAGCTTCCGAGCAGTACTTC. Translating it yields CASSFLASEQYF. The genes are TRBV7-9 and TRBJ2-7, with D perhaps matching TRBD2 (5 bases). CDR3 length equals 12 residues. The V gene's germline CDR1 is SEHNR and CDR2 FQNEAQ (reference sequence). Between the trimmed V and J ends, which lost 6 bases and 6 bases, there was a span of 12 bases.

This clone showed up just once. The V gene is TRBV3-1 (or the pseudogene TRBV3-2), the J gene TRBJ1-1; 9 nucleotides match TRBD1. Germline assignment: CDR1 LGHDT and CDR2 YNNKEL (reference sequence). CDR3 size: 18 residues. Trimming removed 4 bases from V and 10 bases from J; junction bases left unmatched: 22. The chain's CDR3 is CASSLGYGSDRGFLGAFF. CDR3 coding DNA: TGTGCCAGCAGCCTGGGCTATGGCTCGGACAGGGGATTTCTGGGAGCTTTCTTT.